This T cell receptor beta chain was sequenced in a study of shared clonotypes between healthy human individuals. This clone has a count of ten or more. The junction had 10 bases not matched to a gene; V was cut back by 3 bases and J by 3 bases. This CDR3 comprises 17 residues. Germline V gene data show CDR1 as SGHNT and CDR2 as YYREEE (reference sequence). Every subset's genomic DNA went evenly onto several immunoSEQ plates. Sequencing was performed with immunoSEQ multiplex PCR; in TCRdb, only in-frame clones are kept and a portion is missing. Here the sample spans roughly 490,000 clones, around 80% being singletons. Among the donors, all were Caucasian adults who lived in Nashville, Tennessee.

The sequenced sample consisted of PBMCs. This clonotype originated in a middle-aged woman in good health. Some clones in this sample may be carry-over from other donors' samples. The V and J genes are TRBV5-4 and TRBJ2-7, with 12 bases lining up with TRBD2. The CDR3 DNA is TGTGCCAGCAGCTCCTCAACTCGGACTAGCGGGAACTACGAGCAGTACTTC. Translation gives CASSSSTRTSGNYEQYF. Full variable domain (missing parts from reference TRBV5-4 and TRBJ2-7): ETGVTQSPTHLIKTRGQQVTLRCSSQSGHNTVSWYQQALGQGPQFIFQYYREEENGRGNFPPRFSGLQFPNYSSELNVNALELDDSALYLCASSSSTRTSGNYEQYFGPGTRLTVT.